This TCR beta chain comes out of a study of T cells in Graves' hyperthyroidism and ophthalmopathy. It was uncontrolled infection, other autoimmune disease, pregnancy or lactation that excluded patients. The germline gives CDR1 GTSNPN, CDR2 SVGIG (reference sequence). The ends were cut back, 0 bases at V and 9 bases at J, with 9 bases in the middle. The CDR3 covers 13 residues. The investigators amplified TCR beta CDR3 regions from RNA transcripts. When the TCR CDR3 underwent first-round RT-PCR, the HTBI primer set was used. From the multiplex PCR reads, TCRdb called clonotypes with MiXCR, one entry per CDR3 protein. The sample has about 350,000 distinct CDR3 sequences, over 11% seen once. This clonotype was counted many times.

The sequenced sample was blood. The chain recombines TRBV30 with TRBJ1-6; D gene ambiguous. The TCR was taken from a woman younger than 45 with Graves' hyperthyroidism. CDR3 bases: TGTGCCTGGAGTGTCCGGGGTGGTTCACCCCTCCACTTT. This codes for CAWSVRGGSPLHF.